The source of this T cell receptor (beta chain) is a study of cytomegalovirus exposure and HLA in healthy donors. Study-wide results and caveats: Accurate prediction of most subjects' HLA-A and HLA-B alleles from TCR beta sequences was reported. Owing to their indistinguishability, certain V segments, notably TRBV6-2 and TRBV6-3, were excluded. In vitro work confirmed that a few CMV-associated chains recognize CMV antigens.

A few counts support this clone. Its antigen is currently unknown. Germline trimming cut 1 base from V and 7 bases from J; bases unmatched to any gene: 7. The CDR3 has 15 residues. Germline CDR1 and CDR2: LNHNV and YYDKDF (reference sequence). Each donor was healthy, and each was a bone marrow donor. Researchers ran the PCR with 60 Vbeta and 13 Jbeta primers. Clones were sequenced by immunoSEQ multiplex PCR, and TCRdb holds only the in-frame ones, with some missing. The sample contains about 110,000 clones, 67% of which appear only once. This chain links TRBV15 with TRBJ1-5, with 7 positions matching TRBD1. The TCR originated in a man aged 18 to 29 in good health and CMV-seropositive. The material sequenced was PBMCs. The DNA for the CDR3 is TGTGCCACCAGCAGAGGCGACAGGGTTGGGCAGCCCCAGCATTTT. Protein sequence: CATSRGDRVGQPQHF.